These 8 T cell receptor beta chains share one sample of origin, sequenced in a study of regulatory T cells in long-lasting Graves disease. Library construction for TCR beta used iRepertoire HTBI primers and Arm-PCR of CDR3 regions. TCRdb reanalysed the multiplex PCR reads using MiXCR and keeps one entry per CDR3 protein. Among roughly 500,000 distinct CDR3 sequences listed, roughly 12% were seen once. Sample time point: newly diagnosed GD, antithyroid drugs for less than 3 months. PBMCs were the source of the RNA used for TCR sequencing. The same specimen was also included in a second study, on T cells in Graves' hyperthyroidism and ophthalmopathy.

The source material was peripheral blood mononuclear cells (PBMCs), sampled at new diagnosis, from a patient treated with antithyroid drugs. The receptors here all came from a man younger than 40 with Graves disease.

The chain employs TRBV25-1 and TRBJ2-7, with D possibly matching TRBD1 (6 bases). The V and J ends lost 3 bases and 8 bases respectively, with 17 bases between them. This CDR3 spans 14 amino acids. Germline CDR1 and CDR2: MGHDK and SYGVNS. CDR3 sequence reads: CASSEATGPGKQYF. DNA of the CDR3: TGTGCCAGCAGTGAGGCGACAGGACCCGGGAAGCAGTACTTC.

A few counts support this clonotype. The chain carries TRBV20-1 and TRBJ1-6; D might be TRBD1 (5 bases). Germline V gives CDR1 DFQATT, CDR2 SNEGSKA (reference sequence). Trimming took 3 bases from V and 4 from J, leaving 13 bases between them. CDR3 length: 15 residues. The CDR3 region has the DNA TGCAGTGCTAGCCTTTCGGGGCCATATAATTCACCCCTCCACTTT. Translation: CSASLSGPYNSPLHF.

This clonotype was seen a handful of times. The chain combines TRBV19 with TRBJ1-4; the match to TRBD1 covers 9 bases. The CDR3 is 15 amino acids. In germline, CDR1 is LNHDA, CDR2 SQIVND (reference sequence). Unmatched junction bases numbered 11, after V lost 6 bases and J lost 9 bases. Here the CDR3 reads CASRGNRQGVKKLFF. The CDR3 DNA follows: TGTGCCAGTAGAGGGAATCGACAGGGGGTGAAAAAACTGTTTTTT.

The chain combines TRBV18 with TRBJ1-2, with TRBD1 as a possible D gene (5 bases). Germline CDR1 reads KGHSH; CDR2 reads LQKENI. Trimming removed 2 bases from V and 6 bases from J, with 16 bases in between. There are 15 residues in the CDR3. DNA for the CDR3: TGTGCCAGCTCACCAAGGGACCCCGAAAGCGATGGCTACACCTTC. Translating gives CASSPRDPESDGYTF.

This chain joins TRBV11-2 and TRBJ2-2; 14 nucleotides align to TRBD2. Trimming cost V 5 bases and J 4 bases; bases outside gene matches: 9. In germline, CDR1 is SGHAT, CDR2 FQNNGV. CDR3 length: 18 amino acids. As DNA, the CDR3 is TGTGCCAGCAGCCCCCGGACTAGCGGGAGGCCAGGCACCGGGGAGCTGTTTTTT. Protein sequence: CASSPRTSGRPGTGELFF.

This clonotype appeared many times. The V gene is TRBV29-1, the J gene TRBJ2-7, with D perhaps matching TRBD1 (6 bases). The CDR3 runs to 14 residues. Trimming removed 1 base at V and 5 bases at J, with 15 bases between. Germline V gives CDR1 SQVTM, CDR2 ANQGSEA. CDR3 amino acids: CSVEVWAGADEQYF. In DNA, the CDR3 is TGCAGCGTTGAAGTATGGGCAGGGGCCGACGAGCAGTACTTC.

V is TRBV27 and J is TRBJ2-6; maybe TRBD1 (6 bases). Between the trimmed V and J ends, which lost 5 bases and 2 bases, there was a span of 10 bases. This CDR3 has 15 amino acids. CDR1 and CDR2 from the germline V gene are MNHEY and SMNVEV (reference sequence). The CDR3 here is CASSTQGAGANVLTF. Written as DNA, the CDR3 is TGTGCCAGCAGTACACAGGGAGCTGGGGCCAACGTCCTGACTTTC.

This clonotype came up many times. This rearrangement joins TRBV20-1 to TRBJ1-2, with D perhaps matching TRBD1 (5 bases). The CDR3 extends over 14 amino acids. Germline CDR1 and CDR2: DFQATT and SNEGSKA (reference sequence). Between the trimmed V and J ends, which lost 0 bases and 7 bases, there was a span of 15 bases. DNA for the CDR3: TGCAGTGCTAGAGATCGAGGGAAGAGGGGTGGCTACACCTTC. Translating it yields CSARDRGKRGGYTF.